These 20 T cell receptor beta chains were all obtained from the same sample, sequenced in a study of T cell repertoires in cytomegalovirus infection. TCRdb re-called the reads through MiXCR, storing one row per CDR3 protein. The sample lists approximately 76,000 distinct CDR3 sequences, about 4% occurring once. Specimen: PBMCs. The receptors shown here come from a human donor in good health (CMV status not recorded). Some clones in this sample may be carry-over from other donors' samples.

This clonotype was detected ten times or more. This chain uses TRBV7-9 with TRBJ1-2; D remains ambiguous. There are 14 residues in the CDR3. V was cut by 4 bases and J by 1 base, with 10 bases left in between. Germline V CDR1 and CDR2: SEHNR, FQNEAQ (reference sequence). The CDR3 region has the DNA TGTGCCAGCAGCTCTTCGGAGGTTAACTATGGCTACACCTTC. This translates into CASSSSEVNYGYTF.

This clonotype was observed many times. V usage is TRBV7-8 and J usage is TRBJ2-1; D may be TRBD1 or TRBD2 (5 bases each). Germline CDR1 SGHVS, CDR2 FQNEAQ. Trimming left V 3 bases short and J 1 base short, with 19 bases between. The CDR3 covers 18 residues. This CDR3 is CASSFFSPGTESYNEQFF. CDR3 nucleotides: TGTGCCAGCAGCTTCTTTAGTCCGGGGACCGAATCCTACAATGAGCAGTTCTTC.

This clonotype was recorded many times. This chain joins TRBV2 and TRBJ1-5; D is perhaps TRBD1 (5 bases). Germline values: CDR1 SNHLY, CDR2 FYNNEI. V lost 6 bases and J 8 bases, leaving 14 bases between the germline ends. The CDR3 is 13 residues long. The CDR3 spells CASRGPSREPQHF. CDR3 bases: TGTGCCAGCAGGGGACCCTCTCGGGAGCCCCAGCATTTT.

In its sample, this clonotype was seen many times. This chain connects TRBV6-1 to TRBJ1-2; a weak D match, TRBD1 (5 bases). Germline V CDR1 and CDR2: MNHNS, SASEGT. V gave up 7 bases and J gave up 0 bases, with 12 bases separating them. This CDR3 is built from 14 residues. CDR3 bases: TGTGCCAGCACACGGGGGAGTACTAACTATGGCTACACCTTC. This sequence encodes CASTRGSTNYGYTF.

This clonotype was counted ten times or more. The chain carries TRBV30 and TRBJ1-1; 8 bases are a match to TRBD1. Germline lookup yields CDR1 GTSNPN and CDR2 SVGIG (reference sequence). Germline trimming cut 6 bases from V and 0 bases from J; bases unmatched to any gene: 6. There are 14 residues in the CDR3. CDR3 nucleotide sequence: TGTGCCTGCGGACAGGGCGGAATGAACACTGAAGCTTTCTTT. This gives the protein CACGQGGMNTEAFF.

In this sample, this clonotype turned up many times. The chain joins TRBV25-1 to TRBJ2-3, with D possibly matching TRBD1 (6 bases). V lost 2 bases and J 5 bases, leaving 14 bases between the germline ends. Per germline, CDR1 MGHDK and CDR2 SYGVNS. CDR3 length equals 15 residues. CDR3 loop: CASSEPRGSVDTQYF. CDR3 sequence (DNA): TGTGCCAGCAGTGAACCCAGGGGTTCTGTAGATACGCAGTATTTT.

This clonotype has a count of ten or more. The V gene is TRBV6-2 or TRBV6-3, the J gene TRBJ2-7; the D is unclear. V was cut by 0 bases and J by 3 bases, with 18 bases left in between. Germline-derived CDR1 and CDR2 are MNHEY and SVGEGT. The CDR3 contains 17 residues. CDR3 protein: CASSYSNGRVTFYEQYF. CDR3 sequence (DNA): TGTGCCAGCAGTTACTCGAATGGAAGGGTTACGTTCTACGAGCAGTACTTC.

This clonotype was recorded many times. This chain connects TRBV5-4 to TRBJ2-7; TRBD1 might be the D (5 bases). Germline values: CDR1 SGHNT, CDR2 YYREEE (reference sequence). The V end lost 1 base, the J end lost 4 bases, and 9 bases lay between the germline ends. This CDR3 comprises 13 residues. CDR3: CASSLQGLYEQYF. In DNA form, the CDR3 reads TGTGCCAGCAGCTTGCAGGGCTTATACGAGCAGTACTTC.

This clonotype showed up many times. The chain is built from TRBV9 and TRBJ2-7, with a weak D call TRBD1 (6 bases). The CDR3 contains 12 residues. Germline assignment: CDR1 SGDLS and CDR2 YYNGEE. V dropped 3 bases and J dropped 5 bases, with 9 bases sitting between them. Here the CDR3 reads CASSDGGNEQYF. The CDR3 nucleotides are TGTGCCAGCAGCGATGGGGGCAACGAGCAGTACTTC.

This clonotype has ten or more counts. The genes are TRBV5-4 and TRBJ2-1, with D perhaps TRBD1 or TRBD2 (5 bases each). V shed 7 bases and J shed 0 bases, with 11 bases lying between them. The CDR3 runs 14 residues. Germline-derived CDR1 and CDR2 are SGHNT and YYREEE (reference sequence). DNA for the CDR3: TGTGCCAGCCGGGGTGGGGGCTCCTACAATGAGCAGTTCTTC. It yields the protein CASRGGGSYNEQFF.

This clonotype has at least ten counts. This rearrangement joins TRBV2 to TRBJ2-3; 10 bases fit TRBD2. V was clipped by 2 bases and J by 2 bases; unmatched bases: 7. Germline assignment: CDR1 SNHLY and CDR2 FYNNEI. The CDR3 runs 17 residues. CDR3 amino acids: CASSEIVTSGYTDTQYF. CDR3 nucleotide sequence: TGTGCCAGCAGTGAAATAGTGACTAGCGGGTACACAGATACGCAGTATTTT.

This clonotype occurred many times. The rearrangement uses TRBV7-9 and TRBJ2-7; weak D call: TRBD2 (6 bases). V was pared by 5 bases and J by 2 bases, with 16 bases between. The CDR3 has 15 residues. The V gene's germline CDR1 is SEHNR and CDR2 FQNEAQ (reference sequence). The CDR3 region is CASSPGRGKAYEQYF. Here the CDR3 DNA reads TGTGCCAGCAGCCCCGGTCGGGGGAAGGCCTACGAGCAGTACTTC.

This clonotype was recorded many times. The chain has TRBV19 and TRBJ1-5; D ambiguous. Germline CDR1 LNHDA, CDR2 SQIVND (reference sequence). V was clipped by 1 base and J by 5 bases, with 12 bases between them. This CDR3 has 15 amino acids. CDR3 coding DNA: TGTGCCAGTAGTATAGTAGGCGACAATTATCAGCCCCAGCATTTT. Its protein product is CASSIVGDNYQPQHF.

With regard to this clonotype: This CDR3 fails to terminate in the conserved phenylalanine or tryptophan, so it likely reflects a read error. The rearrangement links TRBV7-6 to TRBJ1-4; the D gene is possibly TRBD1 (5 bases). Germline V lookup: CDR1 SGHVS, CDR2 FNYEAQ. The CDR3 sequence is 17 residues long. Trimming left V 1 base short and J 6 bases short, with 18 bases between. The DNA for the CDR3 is TGTGCCAGCAGCTTAGTTGAGCCGGGGCTGCGGGATGAAAAACTGTTTGTG. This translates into CASSLVEPGLRDEKLFV.

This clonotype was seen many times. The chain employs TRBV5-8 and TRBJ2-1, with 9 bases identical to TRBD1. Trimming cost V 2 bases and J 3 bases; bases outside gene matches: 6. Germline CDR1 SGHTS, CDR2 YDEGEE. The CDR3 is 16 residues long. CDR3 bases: TGTGCCAGCAGCTTACTCGGGACAGGGTACTACAATGAGCAGTTCTTC. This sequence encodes CASSLLGTGYYNEQFF.

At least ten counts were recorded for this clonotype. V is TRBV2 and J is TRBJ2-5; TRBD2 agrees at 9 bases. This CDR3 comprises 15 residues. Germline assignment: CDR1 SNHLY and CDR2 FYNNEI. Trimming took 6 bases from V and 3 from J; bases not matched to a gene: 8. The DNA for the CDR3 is TGTGCCAGCAGGGGGACGTCTAGCGGGGAAGAGACCCAGTACTTC. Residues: CASRGTSSGEETQYF.

CDR3 DNA: TGTGCCAGCAGCTTAGATGGTCCTAGCGGGGGGGCCACAGATACGCAGTATTTT. Protein sequence: CASSLDGPSGGATDTQYF. The genes are TRBV11-3 and TRBJ2-3; TRBD2 matches 12 bases. The germline gives CDR1 SGHNT, CDR2 YENEEA. Losses at the gene ends were 0 bases for V and 2 bases for J; bases not matched to a gene: 6. The CDR3 totals 18 residues.

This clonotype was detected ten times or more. This CDR3 is CASSPGQGTSTDTQYF. CDR3 nucleotide sequence: TGTGCCAGCAGCCCTGGACAGGGGACTAGCACAGATACGCAGTATTTT. The chain joins TRBV7-6 to TRBJ2-3; 9 bases fit TRBD1. Germline loops: CDR1 SGHVS, CDR2 FNYEAQ. The CDR3 is made up of 16 amino acids. The V and J ends lost 5 bases and 0 bases, in that order; junction bases with no gene match: 6.

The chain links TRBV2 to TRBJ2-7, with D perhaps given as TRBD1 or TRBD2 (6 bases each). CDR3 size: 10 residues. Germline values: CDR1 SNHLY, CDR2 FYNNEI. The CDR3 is CFSRGREQYF. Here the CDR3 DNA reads TGTTTCAGCCGGGGGCGCGAGCAGTACTTC.

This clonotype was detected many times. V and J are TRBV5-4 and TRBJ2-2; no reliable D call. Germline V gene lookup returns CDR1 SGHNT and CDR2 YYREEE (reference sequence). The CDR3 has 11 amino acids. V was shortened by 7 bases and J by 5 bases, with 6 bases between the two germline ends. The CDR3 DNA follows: TGTGCCAGCGGCCGGACCGGGGAGCTGTTTTTT. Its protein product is CASGRTGELFF.